These T cell receptor beta chains were read from a single sample in a study of blood T cells in healthy people across ages. MiXCR, run by TCRdb on the 5' RACE reads, gives a single entry per CDR3 protein. The profile covers some 1.4 million distinct CDR3 sequences, with 40% to 50% appearing a single time and 7.9% taken by the ten largest. The sequencing input was blood. The origin of the receptors is a woman between 18 and 30 years old in good health. Both conserved end residues are part of each CDR3. The D gene is left open where the match is weak. The listing skips clone size in some rows; elsewhere it reads once, few, many or a size class.

DNA: TGTGCCAGCAGCTCGGCAGGTAGCAATCAGCCCCAGCATTTT; CDR3: CASSSAGSNQPQHF; V: TRBV7-9; size: few; D: -; J: TRBJ1-5
DNA: TGCAGTGCTAGAGTGGCGACTAGCTCAATTTATGAGCAGTTCTTC; CDR3: CSARVATSSIYEQFF; V: TRBV20-1; size: -; D: TRBD2; J: TRBJ2-1
DNA: TGCAGTGCTAGAGATAGCCTAGCGGGAGGGACCTACAATGAGCAGTTCTTC; CDR3: CSARDSLAGGTYNEQFF; V: TRBV20-1; size: few; D: TRBD2; J: TRBJ2-1
DNA: TGTGCCAGCAGCACACTGGGACAGCTCATAATGAACACTGAAGCTTTCTTT; CDR3: CASSTLGQLIMNTEAFF; V: TRBV27; size: -; D: TRBD1; J: TRBJ1-1
DNA: TGTGCCAGCAGGAGGGGGCAGTCGGAGACCCAGTTCTTC; CDR3: CASRRGQSETQFF; V: TRBV6-5; size: -; D: TRBD1; J: TRBJ2-1
DNA: TGTGCCAGCAGTATGACAGGGGAGACTGAAGCTTTCTTT; CDR3: CASSMTGETEAFF; V: TRBV6-6; size: few; D: TRBD1; J: TRBJ1-1
DNA: TGTGCCAGCAGACGAAGCGGGGGATCCAGCTGGGATAGCAATCAGCCCCAGCATTTT; CDR3: CASRRSGGSSWDSNQPQHF; V: TRBV12-3/TRBV12-4; size: -; D: -; J: TRBJ1-5
DNA: TGTGCCAGCAGTTACCGCCTTGGAGATACGCAGTATTTT; CDR3: CASSYRLGDTQYF; V: TRBV6-2/TRBV6-3; size: -; D: -; J: TRBJ2-3
DNA: TGCGCCAGCAGCCTCCCTGGGGCTATGAATTCACCCCTCCACTTT; CDR3: CASSLPGAMNSPLHF; V: TRBV4-1; size: -; D: -; J: TRBJ1-6
DNA: TGCAGTGCTAGCACTCTGGACAGGGGCACCTACGAGCAGTACTTC; CDR3: CSASTLDRGTYEQYF; V: TRBV20-1; size: -; D: TRBD1; J: TRBJ2-7
DNA: TGTGCCAGTAGTATGGCGACAGGGGGGGCGAAGAATGAGCAGTTCTTC; CDR3: CASSMATGGAKNEQFF; V: TRBV19; size: -; D: TRBD1; J: TRBJ2-1
DNA: TGCAGTGCCGAAACAGTACCAAACACTGAAGCTTTCTTT; CDR3: CSAETVPNTEAFF; V: TRBV20-1; size: few; D: -; J: TRBJ1-1
DNA: TGCGCCAGCAGCCAAGATTGGGCAGGGCTTGAATCAGATACGCAGTATTTT; CDR3: CASSQDWAGLESDTQYF; V: TRBV4-1; size: -; D: -; J: TRBJ2-3
DNA: TGCGCCAGCAGCTTGGTATTTTTTAGGGACGACACCGGGGAGCTGTTTTTT; CDR3: CASSLVFFRDDTGELFF; V: TRBV5-1; size: few; D: -; J: TRBJ2-2
DNA: TGTGCCAGCAGTTTAAGGGGACAGAGGAGCTCCTACGAGCAGTACTTC; CDR3: CASSLRGQRSSYEQYF; V: TRBV12-3/TRBV12-4; size: few; D: TRBD1; J: TRBJ2-7
DNA: TGTGCCAGCAGCCTTCCCCAGGACCTAGGAGCCAATGAGCAGTTCTTC; CDR3: CASSLPQDLGANEQFF; V: TRBV21-1; size: -; D: -; J: TRBJ2-1
DNA: TGTGCCAGCAGCTTAGTCGGCAGGCTTCTTACAGATACGCAGTATTTT; CDR3: CASSLVGRLLTDTQYF; V: TRBV7-2; size: few; D: -; J: TRBJ2-3
DNA: TGCGCCAGCAGCTTGGGACAGGGGAAGAGGCAAGAGACCCAGTACTTC; CDR3: CASSLGQGKRQETQYF; V: TRBV5-1; size: few; D: TRBD1; J: TRBJ2-5
DNA: TGCAGTGCTAGGGGACTAGCGGGAGGGGGGGGATCCTACGAGCAGTACTTC; CDR3: CSARGLAGGGGSYEQYF; V: TRBV20-1; size: -; D: TRBD2; J: TRBJ2-7
DNA: TGTGCCAGCAGCTTATTCTACCCCTCCTACGAGCAGTACTTC; CDR3: CASSLFYPSYEQYF; V: TRBV7-4; size: few; D: -; J: TRBJ2-7